One and the same sample provided the 4 T cell receptor beta chains below, sequenced in a study of Graves' ophthalmopathy and Graves' hyperthyroidism. The sequenced template was RNA, covering the TCR beta CDR3 region. Scientists carried out first-round RT-PCR using HTBI primers and then a second-round multiplex PCR. TCRdb re-analysed the multiplex PCR reads in MiXCR, keeping a single row per CDR3 protein. The sample has 400,000 to 500,000 distinct CDR3 sequences, 20% to 25% seen once; the top ten hold around 3.1%. The sequenced sample consisted of peripheral blood. The receptors were sampled from a woman aged 18-29 years with stable Graves' hyperthyroidism.

The rearrangement links TRBV7-8 to TRBJ1-2; 8 positions match TRBD1. The CDR3 consists of 15 residues. The V gene's germline CDR1 is SGHVS and CDR2 FQNEAQ. Unmatched junction bases numbered 8, after V lost 6 bases and J lost 2 bases. CDR3 loop: CASSKFGTGNYGYTF. The CDR3 DNA reads TGTGCCAGCAGTAAATTTGGGACAGGAAACTATGGCTACACCTTC. Variable domain in full (rest from reference TRBV7-8 and TRBJ1-2): GAGVSQSPRYKVAKRGQDVALRCDPISGHVSLFWYQQALGQGPEFLTYFQNEAQLDKSGLPSDRFFAERPEGSVSTLKIQRTQQEDSAVYLCASSKFGTGNYGYTFGSGTRLTVV.

This clonotype has just a few counts. The chain has TRBV20-1 and TRBJ1-6, with D perhaps matching TRBD1 (5 bases). Trimming took off 0 bases at V and 10 bases at J, with 19 bases between the two ends. CDR1 and CDR2 from the germline V gene are DFQATT and SNEGSKA (reference sequence). The CDR3 loop spans 16 amino acids. Written as DNA, the CDR3 is TGCAGTGCTAGAGATCGCGGTGGAGGGGTACGGTCACCCCTCCACTTT. As protein: CSARDRGGGVRSPLHF.

This clonotype has a count of ten or more. This chain joins TRBV28 and TRBJ2-7; the D is unclear. Trimming left V 11 bases short and J 2 bases short, with 13 bases between. Per germline, CDR1 MDHEN and CDR2 SYDVKM. This CDR3 region has 12 residues. The CDR3 nucleotides read TGTGCCGTCAATACAGCGACCTACGAGCAGTACTTC. Its translation: CAVNTATYEQYF.

This clonotype was recorded at least ten times. The V call is TRBV11-2, the J call TRBJ2-7; D is perhaps TRBD2 (7 bases). With 4 bases removed from V and 2 bases from J, the gap between germline ends came to 18 bases. This CDR3 comprises 16 residues. The germline V gene encodes CDR1 SGHAT and CDR2 FQNNGV. The CDR3 reads CASSSGRGRATYEQYF. The CDR3 region has the DNA TGTGCCAGCAGCTCTGGGAGGGGGAGGGCCACCTACGAGCAGTACTTC.